This record concerns one T cell receptor beta chain sequence. Its matching antigen is unknown. This specimen comes from a study of blood T cells in healthy people across ages. The study, taken as a whole, reports: Naive and antigen-experienced cells could not be conclusively compared, given unsorted PBMCs. Researchers report that TCR beta diversity correlated strongly with naive T cell percentage. When set beside aged donors, long-lived donors presented more naive CD4+ cells and higher diversity.

Trimming took 4 bases from V and 5 from J, leaving 8 bases between them. This CDR3 contains 12 residues. Per germline, CDR1 MGHDK and CDR2 SYGVNS. Sample-barcoded 5' priming and a J-beta primer mix drove a second PCR of about 7 to 12 cycles. TCRdb reprocessed the 5' RACE reads via MiXCR and lists one record per CDR3 protein. The data show about 1,000,000 distinct CDR3 sequences, under 55% seen once. Material: blood. The TCR was taken from a woman aged 60-70 years in good health. The chain combines TRBV25-1 with TRBJ2-5; D unclear. The CDR3 DNA follows: TGTGCCAGCAGTGTTAGGACGGAGACCCAGTACTTC. Its protein product is CASSVRTETQYF.